This T cell receptor (beta chain) is drawn from a study of CD8+CD57+ T cells in acquired aplastic anemia. The study's findings and limits: Over 25 CD8+ CDR3 sequences occurred in both the patients and the controls. Between patients and controls, CD8+ Simpson's diversity did not vary significantly.

Both TCR beta VDJ combination and CDR3 sequence profiling were carried out. Genomic DNA was the template for this profiling. TCRdb analysed the reads with MiXCR anew, one entry per CDR3 protein. The sample shows 50,000 to 70,000 distinct CDR3 sequences, around 55% of them seen only once. Comment on this clonotype: Its antigen is unidentified.

V shed 6 bases and J 1 base; nucleotides not matched to a gene: 8. Per the germline V gene, CDR1 is SEHNR and CDR2 is FQNEAQ (reference sequence). CDR3 length: 16 amino acids. Sequenced material: sorted CD4+, CD8+, or CD8+CD57+ T cells (not recorded which) from PBMCs. This TCR was recovered from a human donor in good health, serving as a control. This chain links TRBV7-9 with TRBJ2-5, with 10 bases identical to TRBD1. This chain's CDR3 is CASRQRTGGTQETQYF. CDR3 coding DNA: TGTGCCAGCAGGCAACGGACAGGGGGTACCCAAGAGACCCAGTACTTC.